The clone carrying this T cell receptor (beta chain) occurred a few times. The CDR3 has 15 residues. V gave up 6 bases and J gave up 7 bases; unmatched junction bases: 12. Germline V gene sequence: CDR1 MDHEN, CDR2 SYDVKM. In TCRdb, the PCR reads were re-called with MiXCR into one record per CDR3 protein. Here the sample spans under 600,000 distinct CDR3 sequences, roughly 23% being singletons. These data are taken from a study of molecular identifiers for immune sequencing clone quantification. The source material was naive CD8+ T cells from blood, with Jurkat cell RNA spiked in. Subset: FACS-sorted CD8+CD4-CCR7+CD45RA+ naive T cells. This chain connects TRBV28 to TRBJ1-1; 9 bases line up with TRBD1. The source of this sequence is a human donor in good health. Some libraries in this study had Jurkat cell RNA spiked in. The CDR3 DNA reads TGTGCCAGCAGCCTACCCGGGACAGGGAGAAGTGAAGCTTTCTTT. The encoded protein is CASSLPGTGRSEAFF.